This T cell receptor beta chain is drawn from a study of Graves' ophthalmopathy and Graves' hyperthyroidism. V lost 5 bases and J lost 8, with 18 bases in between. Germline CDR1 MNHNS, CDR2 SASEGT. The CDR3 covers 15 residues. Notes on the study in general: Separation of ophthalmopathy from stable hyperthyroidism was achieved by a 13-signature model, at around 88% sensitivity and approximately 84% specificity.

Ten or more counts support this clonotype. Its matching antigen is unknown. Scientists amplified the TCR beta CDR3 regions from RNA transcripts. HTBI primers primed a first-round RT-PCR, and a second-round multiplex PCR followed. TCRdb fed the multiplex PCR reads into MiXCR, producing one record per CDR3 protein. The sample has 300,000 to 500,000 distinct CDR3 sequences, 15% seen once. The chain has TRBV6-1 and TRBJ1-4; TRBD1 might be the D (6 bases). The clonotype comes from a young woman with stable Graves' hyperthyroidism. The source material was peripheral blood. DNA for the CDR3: TGTGCCAGCAGTCGGACAGTGTCTGGGGGGGAAAAACTGTTTTTT. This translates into CASSRTVSGGEKLFF.